This TCR beta chain comes out of a study of CD8 T cells in ankylosing spondylitis. TCRdb re-analysed the 5' RACE reads in MiXCR, keeping a single row per CDR3 protein. The repertoire includes around 130,000 distinct CDR3 sequences, about a tenth of them detected once, and roughly 3.4% sits in the top ten. This clonotype was recorded many times. The sequenced sample was blood, either unsorted or a sorted T cell fraction (not recorded which). The receptor's source is a male donor with ankylosing spondylitis or in good health (not recorded which).

The CDR3 nucleotides are TGTGCCAGCAGTTTAAAGGGACTAGCGGGCAGCTCCTACGAGCAGTACTTC. Its translation is CASSLKGLAGSSYEQYF. The V gene is TRBV12-3 or TRBV12-4, the J gene TRBJ2-7; 12 bases fit TRBD2. The CDR3 extends over 17 amino acids. V was clipped by 2 bases and J by 0 bases; unmatched bases: 5.